Included here is one T cell receptor (beta chain) sequence, with context. The antigen is undetermined. Each patient was aged 18 to 65 and had newly diagnosed hyperthyroidism of under 2 months' duration. Diagnoses were established using clinical symptoms, serum thyroxine and TRAb, thyroid ultrasound and orbital computed tomography. 9.5 to 10 ml fresh peripheral blood yielded the PBMCs. TCR beta CDR3 sequences were amplified from RNA transcripts. Using the HTBI primer set, a first-round RT-PCR was run on the TCR CDR3. TCRdb re-analysed the multiplex PCR reads in MiXCR, keeping a single row per CDR3 protein. Among some 720,000 distinct CDR3 sequences listed, less than 20% were seen once. The data derive from a study of T cells in Graves' hyperthyroidism and ophthalmopathy. Study conclusions and caveats: Most thyroid-expanded clonotypes above 0.001 were also found in blood.

V lost 0 bases to trimming and J lost 2 bases; unmatched junction nucleotides: 11. Germline CDR1 is SQVTM and CDR2 is ANQGSEA. CDR3 size: 17 residues. Sequencing was performed on blood. The rearrangement joins TRBV29-1 to TRBJ2-7; 9 nucleotides agree with TRBD1. This TCR derives from a man between 18 and 29 years old with Graves' hyperthyroidism. In nucleotides, the CDR3 is TGCAGCGTTGAAGAGGCAACCGGGACAGGGTATCCCTACGAGCAGTACTTC. Its translation is CSVEEATGTGYPYEQYF.